This T cell receptor beta chain is from a study of blood T cell repertoires in COVID-19. Across the study: Material from acute and convalescent COVID-19 was sourced from the United States, Italy and Spain.

Seattle enrolled patients during active infection and tracked them longitudinally. Original analysis: The assay estimated nucleated cells by amplifying reference gene primers. Using immunoSEQ multiplex PCR, the repertoire was profiled, and TCRdb retains in-frame clones only, with some absent. Clone size and the V and J calls come from that table; the DNA yielded D and trimming. The sample comprises a few hundred thousand clones, almost 90% of which are singletons, and under 2.5% rests with the top ten. Germline V gene sequence: CDR1 SGDLS, CDR2 YYNGEE. This CDR3 comprises 14 residues. Trimming pared 3 bases from V and 8 bases from J, leaving 17 bases between.

The TCR sequence derives from a woman between 55 and 75 years old with COVID-19, enrolled during active disease. Specimen: peripheral blood. The chain combines TRBV9 with TRBJ1-2; maybe TRBD1 (5 bases). CDR3 coding DNA: TGTGCCAGCAGCGCCCTGAGGGGAGGGCAAGGCTACACCTTC. Encoded protein: CASSALRGGQGYTF. Full variable domain (rest looked up from reference TRBV9 and TRBJ1-2): DSGVTQTPKHLITATGQRVTLRCSPRSGDLSVYWYQQSLDQGLQFLIQYYNGEERAKGNILERFSAQQFPDLHSELNLSSLELGDSALYFCASSALRGGQGYTFGSGTRLTVV.